A selection of T cell receptor beta chains follows, all from one sample in a study of T-cell reconstitution after alpha-beta-depleted transplantation in children. MiXCR, run by TCRdb on the PCR reads, gives a single entry per CDR3 protein. This sample has roughly 350,000 distinct CDR3 sequences, with roughly 15% found just once. Material: PBMCs, mostly from graft donor cells, obtained 360 days after TCRalphabeta/CD19-depleted stem cell transplant. These receptors originate from a male patient between 2 and 10 years old who had a stem cell transplant for acute lymphoblastic leukemia, so the T cells may come from the graft donor. The CDR3 runs from the conserved cysteine through the conserved F or W. A D gene is named only where the DNA matches it firmly. Part of the rows lack a size; the others show once, few, many or a class for expanded clones.

V: TRBV4-1; J: TRBJ2-2; D: TRBD1; size: few; CDR3: CASSRQGQGIGELFF; DNA: TGCGCCAGCAGCCGGCAGGGACAGGGGATCGGGGAGCTGTTTTTT
V: TRBV15; J: TRBJ2-3; D: .; size: .; CDR3: CATSNLADTQYF; DNA: TGTGCCACCAGCAATCTGGCAGATACGCAGTATTTT
V: TRBV6-1; J: TRBJ2-1; D: TRBD2; size: .; CDR3: CASSEATTSGGNEQFF; DNA: TGTGCCAGCAGTGAAGCGACGACTAGCGGAGGCAATGAGCAGTTCTTC
V: TRBV20-1; J: TRBJ2-1; D: .; size: .; CDR3: CSARNTLTEQFF; DNA: TGCAGTGCTCGGAATACTTTGACTGAGCAGTTCTTC
V: TRBV29-1; J: TRBJ2-7; D: TRBD1; size: many; CDR3: CSVDGDRSSSYEQYF; DNA: TGCAGCGTTGACGGGGACAGGTCCTCCTCCTACGAGCAGTACTTC
V: TRBV12-3/TRBV12-4; J: TRBJ1-4; D: .; size: few; CDR3: CASSRTVTNEKLFF; DNA: TGTGCCAGCAGCCGTACAGTAACTAATGAAAAACTGTTTTTT
V: TRBV20-1; J: TRBJ2-2; D: .; size: .; CDR3: CSARGRYTGELFF; DNA: TGCAGTGCTAGAGGCAGGTACACCGGGGAGCTGTTTTTT
V: TRBV28; J: TRBJ2-3; D: .; size: few; CDR3: CASSREGPDTQYF; DNA: TGTGCCAGCAGTCGCGAGGGCCCAGATACGCAGTATTTT
V: TRBV20-1; J: TRBJ2-1; D: .; size: .; CDR3: CSARGNFNNEQFF; DNA: TGCAGTGCTAGAGGAAACTTTAACAATGAGCAGTTCTTC
V: TRBV20-1; J: TRBJ1-5; D: .; size: .; CDR3: CSARIGAVNQPQHF; DNA: TGCAGTGCTAGGATAGGGGCGGTTAATCAGCCCCAGCATTTT
V: TRBV11-2; J: TRBJ1-6; D: .; size: .; CDR3: CASSLDRPPNSPLHF; DNA: TGTGCCAGCAGCCTTGACAGGCCCCCTAATTCACCCCTCCACTTT
V: TRBV5-1; J: TRBJ2-7; D: .; size: few; CDR3: CASSLWGLQTYEQYF; DNA: TGCGCCAGCAGCTTGTGGGGCCTCCAAACCTACGAGCAGTACTTC
V: TRBV29-1; J: TRBJ2-7; D: .; size: few; CDR3: CSVDTGSYEQYF; DNA: TGCAGCGTTGATACCGGCTCCTACGAGCAGTACTTC
V: TRBV12-3/TRBV12-4; J: TRBJ1-2; D: .; size: few; CDR3: CASTPSVDNYGYTF; DNA: TGTGCCAGCACCCCCTCGGTAGATAACTATGGCTACACCTTC
V: TRBV2; J: TRBJ2-7; D: .; size: .; CDR3: CASSENWLARSSYEQYF; DNA: TGTGCCAGCAGTGAGAATTGGCTAGCGCGTAGCTCCTACGAGCAGTACTTC
V: TRBV5-1; J: TRBJ2-2; D: .; size: .; CDR3: CASSLAGPNTGELFF; DNA: TGCGCCAGCAGCTTGGCGGGGCCGAACACCGGGGAGCTGTTTTTT
V: TRBV28; J: TRBJ2-5; D: TRBD1; size: .; CDR3: CATRDRQETQYF; DNA: TGTGCCACTCGGGACAGGCAAGAGACCCAGTACTTC
V: TRBV6-5; J: TRBJ2-1; D: TRBD2; size: few; CDR3: CASSLRLAGGDWDNEQFF; DNA: TGTGCCAGCAGTCTACGACTAGCGGGAGGTGATTGGGACAATGAGCAGTTCTTC
V: TRBV6-1; J: TRBJ1-5; D: TRBD1; size: .; CDR3: CASRTGTGGSNQPQHF; DNA: TGTGCCAGCAGGACCGGGACAGGAGGTAGCAATCAGCCCCAGCATTTT
V: TRBV9; J: TRBJ2-5; D: .; size: .; CDR3: CASSVGGLGVRETQYF; DNA: TGTGCCAGCAGCGTAGGGGGACTGGGGGTGCGAGAGACCCAGTACTTC
V: TRBV7-9; J: TRBJ2-7; D: .; size: .; CDR3: CASSPPDSFEQYF; DNA: TGTGCCAGCAGCCCCCCTGACTCCTTCGAGCAGTACTTC